Listed below are T cell receptor beta chains from one sample, sequenced in a study of CD8+ T cells in alopecia areata. Some clones are missing from TCRdb's copy, which holds only in-frame ones; the method was immunoSEQ multiplex PCR. The table records 110,000 or so clones, around three fifths of them present only once. Specimen: CD4+ T cells sorted from blood, collected at week 24, from a patient treated with tofacitinib. These receptors were taken from a human donor with alopecia areata. CDR3s include the opening cysteine and the closing phenylalanine or tryptophan. The D gene is left open where the match is weak. Expanded clones are given a class, and other clones once, few, many or no size at all.

>TRBV29-1|TRBJ2-2|-|-
CSVDKNTGELFF
TGCAGCGTTGACAAGAACACCGGGGAGCTGTTTTTT
>TRBV11-2|TRBJ2-7|-|-
CASSLRDIFYEQYF
TGTGCCAGCAGCCTCCGGGACATATTCTACGAGCAGTACTTC
>TRBV29-1|TRBJ2-7|few|-
CSVADLGSYEQYF
TGCAGCGTTGCCGACTTGGGATCCTACGAGCAGTACTTC
>TRBV30|TRBJ1-4|-|-
CAWSVQGIEKLFF
TGTGCCTGGAGTGTACAGGGCATTGAAAAACTGTTTTTT
>TRBV15|TRBJ2-5|-|TRBD2
CATSRVAGGQETQYF
TGTGCCACCAGCAGAGTGGCGGGGGGACAAGAGACCCAGTACTTC
>TRBV5-1|TRBJ2-5|-|-
CASSLVEGGETQYF
TGCGCCAGCAGCTTGGTTGAAGGAGGAGAGACCCAGTACTTC
>TRBV23-1|TRBJ2-3|-|-
CASSQSPGGTGTDTQYF
TGCGCCAGCAGTCAATCGCCCGGTGGGACGGGAACAGATACGCAGTATTTT
>TRBV29-1|TRBJ1-2|-|TRBD1
CSVEGGQYYGYTF
TGCAGCGTTGAAGGGGGACAGTACTATGGCTACACCTTC
>TRBV2|TRBJ2-5|-|-
CASSEGLTGTQYF
TGTGCCAGCAGTGAGGGCCTGACCGGGACCCAGTACTTC
>TRBV7-2|TRBJ2-3|few|-
CASGGGPRADTQYF
TGTGCCAGCGGAGGGGGGCCGCGGGCAGATACGCAGTATTTT